Shown below are 19 T cell receptor beta chains from a single sample sequenced in a study of blood T cell repertoires in COVID-19. The method was immunoSEQ multiplex PCR; TCRdb's version includes in-frame clones alone and lacks a portion of them. This sample has about 290,000 clones, with roughly 88% found just once. Sequenced sample: peripheral blood. These receptors originate from a woman younger than 45 with active or convalescent COVID-19.

This chain uses TRBV5-1 with TRBJ2-7; the D gene is possibly TRBD1 (6 bases). V lost 4 bases, J lost 5 bases, and 16 bases lay in between. Germline values: CDR1 SGHRS, CDR2 YFSETQ. The CDR3 loop spans 14 amino acids. CDR3 residues: CASSPTAGDNEQYF. In DNA, the CDR3 is TGCGCCAGCAGCCCTACGGCAGGGGATAACGAGCAGTACTTC.

The chain links TRBV6-2 or TRBV6-3 to TRBJ1-2, with no clear D. V was trimmed by 4 bases and J by 4 bases, leaving 25 bases between them. Germline-derived CDR1 and CDR2 are MNHEY and SVGEGT. The CDR3 has 18 residues. The CDR3 here is CASSSTGIPLFFAYGYTF. The DNA for the CDR3 is TGTGCCAGCAGTTCCACCGGGATCCCCCTCTTTTTCGCCTATGGCTACACCTTC.

In regard to this clone: The junction shows a germline mismatch at one end, possibly a read error. The chain combines TRBV2 with TRBJ2-7; 11 nucleotides match TRBD2. The germline gives CDR1 SNHLY, CDR2 FYNNEI. This CDR3 region has 13 residues. This CDR3 is CASSEASLAGGPF. CDR3 DNA sequence: TGTGCCAGCAGTGAAGCCTCTCTAGCGGGGGGCCCGTTC.

V and J are TRBV23-1 and TRBJ2-5, with TRBD1 identical over 8 bases. TRBV23-1 is an ORF, and what it does is uncertain. V was clipped by 4 bases and J by 3 bases; unmatched bases: 19. CDR3 length: 19 residues. The CDR3 DNA sequence: TGCGCCAGCAGTCTTTCGTCGCCCCTACTGGTGGACAGGGAAGAGACCCAGTACTTC. Its translation is CASSLSSPLLVDREETQYF.

This clone was seen only a few times. The J gene is TRBJ1-1, the V gene TRBV5-1, with D uncertain. Germline values: CDR1 SGHRS, CDR2 YFSETQ. This CDR3 comprises 14 residues. Trimming cost V 3 bases and J 4 bases, with 13 bases left between them. The CDR3, as DNA: TGCGCCAGCAGCTCGGGAGGGCGGTTCACTGAAGCTTTCTTT. Translation gives CASSSGGRFTEAFF.

This clone occurred a few times. J is TRBJ1-1 and V is TRBV5-6, with 7 bases that match TRBD1. The CDR3 is 19 residues long. V gave up 4 bases and J gave up 0 bases; unmatched junction bases: 18. From germline, CDR1 is SGHDT and CDR2 YYEEEE. CDR3 in DNA: TGTGCCAGCAGCCCCAATCGTGTCAGGGGGGTTCATATGAACACTGAAGCTTTCTTT. Translation: CASSPNRVRGVHMNTEAFF.

This sequence joins TRBV9 and TRBJ1-4, with D tentatively TRBD1 (5 bases). V was clipped by 4 bases and J by 7 bases, with 14 bases between them. This CDR3 has 14 amino acids. Per the germline V gene, CDR1 is SGDLS and CDR2 is YYNGEE. CDR3: CASSRGGFGEKLFF. The CDR3 nucleotides read TGTGCCAGCAGCAGGGGAGGGTTTGGTGAAAAACTGTTTTTT.

The rearrangement joins TRBV28 to TRBJ1-5; D perhaps matches TRBD1 (6 bases). Germline V lookup: CDR1 MDHEN, CDR2 SYDVKM. Trimming shortened V by 6 bases and J by 0 bases, and 12 bases separated the two germline ends. The CDR3 runs 15 residues. CDR3 sequence reads: CASRYGQSSNQPQHF. The CDR3 DNA follows: TGTGCCAGCAGGTATGGACAGTCTAGCAATCAGCCCCAGCATTTT.

The chain carries TRBV24-1 and TRBJ2-1, with a tentative D call TRBD1 (6 bases). This CDR3 spans 15 amino acids. The germline CDR1 and CDR2 sequences are KGHDR and SFDVKD. The ends were cut back, 3 bases at V and 5 bases at J, with 13 bases in the middle. In nucleotides, the CDR3 is TGTGCCACCAGTGATCCCGGACAGCGAAACAATGAGCAGTTCTTC. This translates into CATSDPGQRNNEQFF.

V and J are TRBV6-2 or TRBV6-3 and TRBJ2-7, with a weak D call TRBD1 (6 bases). Germline V lookup: CDR1 MNHEY, CDR2 SVGEGT. V lost 5 bases to trimming and J lost 6 bases, with 14 bases between them. The CDR3 consists of 13 residues. The DNA for the CDR3 is TGTGCCAGCAGTAGAGGACAGTCTGGCGAGCAGTACTTC. It codes for CASSRGQSGEQYF.

The gene calls are TRBV6-5 and TRBJ1-2; 9 bases match TRBD1. Per the germline V gene, CDR1 is MNHEY and CDR2 is SVGAGI. With V trimmed by 7 bases and J by 2 bases, 8 bases remained unmatched. The CDR3 totals 15 residues. Here the CDR3 DNA reads TGTGCCAGCACCGATACAGGGGGCCCCAACTATGGCTACACCTTC. It encodes CASTDTGGPNYGYTF.

This clone was counted only a few times. The gene calls are TRBV5-4 and TRBJ2-3; 12 nucleotides align to TRBD2. V lost 4 bases, J lost 5 bases, and 8 bases stayed unmatched. The CDR3 runs to 16 residues. Germline V lookup: CDR1 SGHNT, CDR2 YYREEE (reference sequence). DNA for the CDR3: TGTGCCAGCAGCACCCGACTAGCGGGGGACCAAGATACGCAGTATTTT. This codes for CASSTRLAGDQDTQYF.

This chain links TRBV6-5 with TRBJ1-1; TRBD1 might be the D (6 bases). Germline CDR1 is MNHEY and CDR2 is SVGAGI. V shed 8 bases and J shed 6 bases, with 22 bases lying between them. The CDR3 contains 15 residues. This CDR3 reads CASLLVGALISEAFF. The CDR3 coding sequence is TGTGCCAGCTTATTAGTGGGGGCGCTCATCTCTGAAGCTTTCTTT.

The chain combines TRBV19 with TRBJ2-5; 7 nucleotides align to TRBD1. The CDR3 has 15 amino acids. V shed 5 bases, J shed 0 bases, and the junction held 6 bases outside the gene matches. The germline CDR1 and CDR2 sequences are LNHDA and SQIVND (reference sequence). The CDR3 spells CASSGRQGDQETQYF. For the CDR3, the DNA is TGTGCCAGTAGTGGCAGACAGGGAGACCAAGAGACCCAGTACTTC.

In this sample, this clone turned up a few times. The rearrangement links TRBV5-1 to TRBJ1-1, with D perhaps matching TRBD1 (6 bases). From germline, CDR1 is SGHRS and CDR2 YFSETQ. Trimming took 4 bases from V and 1 from J, leaving 14 bases between them. The CDR3 is 15 residues long. CDR3: CASSPEGGRNTEAFF. CDR3 sequence (DNA): TGCGCCAGCAGCCCGGAGGGGGGGAGGAACACTGAAGCTTTCTTT.

The V gene is TRBV11-2, the J gene TRBJ2-1, with TRBD2 matching 13 bases. With 0 bases clipped from V and 0 bases from J, the junction kept 5 bases outside the gene matches. Germline CDR1 SGHAT, CDR2 FQNNGV. The CDR3 contains 19 residues. The CDR3 region has the DNA TGTGCCAGCAGCTTAGATGGGACTAGCGGGGCTAGCTCCTACAATGAGCAGTTCTTC. It translates to CASSLDGTSGASSYNEQFF.

The gene calls are TRBV5-4 and TRBJ2-2, with D possibly being TRBD2 (5 bases). Trimming removed 4 bases from V and 2 bases from J, with 12 bases in between. CDR3 length: 15 residues. CDR1 and CDR2 from the germline V gene are SGHNT and YYREEE (reference sequence). CDR3 bases: TGTGCCAGCAGCAAATCCGGGATCAACACCGGGGAGCTGTTTTTT. Its translation is CASSKSGINTGELFF.

The rearrangement links TRBV5-1 to TRBJ2-1; 10 bases align to TRBD2. Germline V gene data show CDR1 as SGHRS and CDR2 as YFSETQ. The CDR3 totals 16 residues. The junction had 3 bases not matched to a gene; V was cut back by 3 bases and J by 0 bases. CDR3 in amino acids: CASSYSGGNSYNEQFF. The CDR3 DNA follows: TGCGCCAGCAGCTATAGCGGGGGGAACTCCTACAATGAGCAGTTCTTC.

The rearrangement links TRBV7-9 to TRBJ1-1; a possible D gene is TRBD1 (5 bases). CDR1 and CDR2 from the germline V gene are SEHNR and FQNEAQ (reference sequence). This CDR3 comprises 15 residues. V was trimmed by 4 bases and J by 4 bases, leaving 16 bases between them. The CDR3 loop reads CASSSTLAGSTEAFF. The CDR3 DNA reads as TGTGCCAGCAGCTCCACCCTGGCAGGGTCCACTGAAGCTTTCTTT.